This is a list of T cell receptor beta chains from one sample in a study of cytomegalovirus exposure and HLA in healthy donors. Clones were sequenced by immunoSEQ multiplex PCR, and TCRdb holds only the in-frame ones, with some missing. The sample shows under 150,000 clones, almost 80% of them seen only once. What was sequenced was PBMCs. The source is a woman aged 30 to 39 in good health and CMV-seronegative. CDR3s include the opening cysteine and the closing phenylalanine or tryptophan. The D gene is left open where the match is weak. Size values are once, few and many counts, or a class for expanded clones, and some rows have none.

TRBV6-5,TRBJ2-5,.,.,TGTGCCAGCAGTTATTCGGGACAAAGCGAGACCCAGTACTTC,CASSYSGQSETQYF
TRBV5-1,TRBJ1-4,.,.,TGCGCCAGCAGCCGTACCGCTCAAGACGGGGCTAATGAAAAACTGTTTTTT,CASSRTAQDGANEKLFF
TRBV5-1,TRBJ2-7,.,.,TGCGCCAGCAGCCGAGGCGCGGGGCCCTACGAGCAGTACTTC,CASSRGAGPYEQYF
TRBV30,TRBJ2-2,.,.,TGTGCCTGGAGCTTCGGGGGACAGCCCACCGGGGAGCTGTTTTTT,CAWSFGGQPTGELFF
TRBV15,TRBJ1-5,.,.,TGTGCCACCAGCAGAGATGATCTCGGAAGGGGCGGTGGGAATCAGCCCCAGCATTTT,CATSRDDLGRGGGNQPQHF
TRBV5-5,TRBJ1-3,TRBD1,.,TGTGCCAGCAGCACCGGGACAGGGGGAAACACCATATATTTT,CASSTGTGGNTIYF
TRBV29-1,TRBJ2-3,.,.,TGCAGCGTTCTAGGCCTTAATACAGATACGCAGTATTTT,CSVLGLNTDTQYF
TRBV5-5,TRBJ1-6,TRBD1,.,TGTGCCAGCAGCCGCGACAGGGTGGGCGGTTCACCCCTCCACTTT,CASSRDRVGGSPLHF
TRBV5-1,TRBJ2-1,TRBD2,.,TGCGCCAGCAGCTTGGAACCCCAGCGGGGCTACAATGAGCAGTTCTTC,CASSLEPQRGYNEQFF
TRBV9,TRBJ1-4,TRBD1,.,TGTGCCAGCAGCGTAGAGTGGGACAGCCCAAATGAAAAACTGTTTTTT,CASSVEWDSPNEKLFF
TRBV21-1,TRBJ1-2,.,.,TGTGCCAGCAGCAAAGGGAAAGGGACAGTTTCTAACTATGGCTACACCTTC,CASSKGKGTVSNYGYTF
TRBV6-5,TRBJ2-3,TRBD1,.,TGTGCCAGCAGTTACGGGCGGACAGGGGGCGATACGCAGTATTTT,CASSYGRTGGDTQYF
TRBV5-4,TRBJ2-2,TRBD2,.,TGTGCCAGCAGCCCGCTAGCGGGGGGGCTTGGCGGGGAGCTGTTTTTT,CASSPLAGGLGGELFF
TRBV10-3,TRBJ1-1,.,.,TGTGCCATCAGTGACCGAGGTGGAAACACTGAAGCTTTCTTT,CAISDRGGNTEAFF
TRBV5-4,TRBJ1-6,TRBD1,.,TGTGCCAGCAGCATTCGACAGGGGAGCTCACCCCTCCACTTT,CASSIRQGSSPLHF
TRBV5-6,TRBJ1-4,.,.,TGTGCCAGCAGCTTTCGGCGGGGGGGAAGTGGAATAGAAAAACTGTTTTTT,CASSFRRGGSGIEKLFF
TRBV6-5,TRBJ2-7,.,.,TGTGCCAGCAGTGAGGGACACGTCTCCTACGAGCAGTACTTC,CASSEGHVSYEQYF
TRBV19,TRBJ2-5,TRBD1,.,TGTGCCAGTAGTTACACACAGGGGGCAGGAGAGACCCAGTACTTC,CASSYTQGAGETQYF
TRBV6-6,TRBJ2-1,TRBD2,.,TGTGCCAGCAGTTGGGCTAGCGGGACTTCCAACAATGAGCAGTTCTTC,CASSWASGTSNNEQFF
TRBV5-1,TRBJ2-5,TRBD2,.,TGCGCCAGCAGCTTGGGCCTAGCGGGGGTCCCTTCGGAGACCCAGTACTTC,CASSLGLAGVPSETQYF
TRBV7-2,TRBJ1-1,.,.,TGTGCCAGCAGATCTAATAAAGGGGGGGCGAACACTGAAGCTTTCTTT,CASRSNKGGANTEAFF
TRBV19,TRBJ1-1,.,.,TGTGCCAGTAGTGTGGACTGGTTAGCCTCTGAAGCTTTCTTT,CASSVDWLASEAFF
TRBV4-1,TRBJ1-1,.,.,TGCGCCAGCAGCCTCGCCGGGATTGGGAACACTGAAGCTTTCTTT,CASSLAGIGNTEAFF
TRBV27,TRBJ1-6,TRBD1,.,TGTGCCAGCAGCCCCCAACAGGGGACCGCTAATAATTCACCCCTCCACTTT,CASSPQQGTANNSPLHF
TRBV30,TRBJ2-2,.,once,TGTGCCTGGGGGGCAGTCAGGGGCATGAACACCGGGGAGCTGTTTTTT,CAWGAVRGMNTGELFF
TRBV9,TRBJ2-1,TRBD1,.,TGTGCCAGCAGCGTGACAGGGGCCGTAAATGAGCAGTTCTTC,CASSVTGAVNEQFF